The sequence of this T cell receptor (beta chain) was determined in a study of post-analysis software for immune sequencing data. Points from the study as a whole: For normalized Chao1 diversity, multiple sclerosis patients scored significantly lower than controls did. Controls showed lower frequencies than patients for five TRBV segments, and TRBV5-6, TRBV5-1 and TRBV20-1 were among these.

Incorporated into the TCR beta cDNA libraries were unique molecular identifiers, which served to reduce PCR and sequencing biases. The T cell input of about 0.85 to 10 million gave a few hundred thousand cDNA molecules. In TCRdb, the PCR reads were re-called with MiXCR into one record per CDR3 protein. The profile shows 350,000 to 500,000 distinct CDR3 sequences, approximately 37% of them singletons. About this clonotype itself: Its antigen remains unknown.

Between the trimmed V and J ends, which lost 3 bases and 11 bases, there was a span of 20 bases. This CDR3 is 15 amino acids long. Germline lookup yields CDR1 MDHEN and CDR2 SYDVKM. Sequencing was performed on blood. The TCR sequence derives from a girl aged 2-10 years with multiple sclerosis. The chain links TRBV28 to TRBJ1-5; TRBD1 is a possible D gene (6 bases). The CDR3 nucleotides are TGTGCCAGCAGTTTCCCAGGGGTCGTGGGCAGCTCCCAGCATTTT. Translated, it gives CASSFPGVVGSSQHF.